The source of this TCR beta chain is a study of cytomegalovirus exposure and HLA in healthy donors. PCR amplification relied on 60 Vbeta primers (plus 13 Jbeta primers). The assay was immunoSEQ multiplex PCR, and TCRdb's table has in-frame clones only and misses some. In the table there are about 130,000 clones, approximately 85% of which are singletons. In regard to this clone: Its antigen is unknown.

CDR1 and CDR2 from the germline V gene are MGHRA and YSYEKL. The CDR3 is 15 amino acids. Between the trimmed V and J ends, which lost 2 bases and 4 bases, there was a span of 14 bases. Whole-study results and caveats: An analysis was carried out at a later point. It showed that HLA-associated TCR beta chains were more clonally expanded than equally common non-associated chains. With high specificity and sensitivity, the classifier reportedly diagnosed cytomegalovirus status. V- and J-gene trimming of TCR beta was linked (in a later analysis) to a missense DCLRE1C variant.

What was sequenced was PBMCs. The chain recombines TRBV4-1 with TRBJ1-2; D is undetermined. The receptor was derived from a woman aged 25 to 39 in good health and CMV-seropositive. The CDR3 loop reads CASSQKELNSYGYTF. In nucleotides, the CDR3 is TGCGCCAGCAGCCAAAAAGAACTGAACAGCTATGGCTACACCTTC.